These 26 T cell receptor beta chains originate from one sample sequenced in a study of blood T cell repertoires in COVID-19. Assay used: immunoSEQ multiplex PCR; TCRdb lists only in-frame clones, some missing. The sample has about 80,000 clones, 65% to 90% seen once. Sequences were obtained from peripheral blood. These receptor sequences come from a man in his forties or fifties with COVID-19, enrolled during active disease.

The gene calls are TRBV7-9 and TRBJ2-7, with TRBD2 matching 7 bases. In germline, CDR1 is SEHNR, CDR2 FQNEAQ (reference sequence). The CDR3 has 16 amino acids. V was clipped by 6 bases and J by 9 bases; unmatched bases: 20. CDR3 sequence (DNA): TGTGCCAGCAGTTCCCCATCGACTAGCACAGAGGATGCGCAGTACTTC. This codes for CASSSPSTSTEDAQYF.

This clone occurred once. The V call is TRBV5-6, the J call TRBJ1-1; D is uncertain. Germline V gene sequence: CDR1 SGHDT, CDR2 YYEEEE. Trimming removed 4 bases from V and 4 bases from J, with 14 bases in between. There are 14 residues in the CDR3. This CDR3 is CASSPEGRGTEAFF. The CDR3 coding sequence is TGTGCCAGCAGCCCTGAGGGTCGAGGCACTGAAGCTTTCTTT.

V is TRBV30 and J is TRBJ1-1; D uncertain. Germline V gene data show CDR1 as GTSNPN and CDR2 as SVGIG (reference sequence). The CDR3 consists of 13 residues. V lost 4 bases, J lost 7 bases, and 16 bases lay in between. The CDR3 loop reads CAWTKTGSNEAFF. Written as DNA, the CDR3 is TGTGCCTGGACCAAGACCGGGTCAAATGAAGCTTTCTTT.

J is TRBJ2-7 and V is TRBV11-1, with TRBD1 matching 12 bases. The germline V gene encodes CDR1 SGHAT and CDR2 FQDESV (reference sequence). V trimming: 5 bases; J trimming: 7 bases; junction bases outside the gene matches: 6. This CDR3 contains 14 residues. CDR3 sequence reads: CASSRGQGANEQYF. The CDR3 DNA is TGTGCCAGCAGCCGGGGACAGGGGGCTAATGAGCAGTACTTC.

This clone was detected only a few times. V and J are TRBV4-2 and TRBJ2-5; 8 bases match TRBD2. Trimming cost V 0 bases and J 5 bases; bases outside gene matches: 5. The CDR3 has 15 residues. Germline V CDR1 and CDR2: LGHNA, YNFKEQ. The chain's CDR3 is CASSQEREGPETQYF. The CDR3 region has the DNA TGTGCCAGCAGCCAAGAACGGGAGGGCCCTGAGACCCAGTACTTC.

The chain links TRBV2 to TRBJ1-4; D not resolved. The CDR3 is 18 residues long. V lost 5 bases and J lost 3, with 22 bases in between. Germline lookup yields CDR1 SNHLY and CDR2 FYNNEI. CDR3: CASSRHVSSLRANEKLFF. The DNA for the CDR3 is TGTGCCAGCAGTCGCCACGTCTCGAGTTTGAGAGCTAATGAAAAACTGTTTTTT.

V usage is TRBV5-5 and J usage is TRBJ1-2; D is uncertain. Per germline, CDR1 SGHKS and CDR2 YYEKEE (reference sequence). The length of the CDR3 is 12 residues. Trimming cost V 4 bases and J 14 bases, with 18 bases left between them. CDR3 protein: CASSPGGPVQTF. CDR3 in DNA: TGTGCCAGCAGCCCAGGAGGGCCGGTACAAACCTTC.

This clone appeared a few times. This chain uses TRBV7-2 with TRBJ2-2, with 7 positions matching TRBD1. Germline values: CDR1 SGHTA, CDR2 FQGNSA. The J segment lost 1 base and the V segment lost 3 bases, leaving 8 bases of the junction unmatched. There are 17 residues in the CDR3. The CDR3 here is CASSFRQGSGNTGELFF. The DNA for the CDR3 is TGTGCCAGCAGCTTCAGACAGGGCAGCGGGAACACCGGGGAGCTGTTTTTT.

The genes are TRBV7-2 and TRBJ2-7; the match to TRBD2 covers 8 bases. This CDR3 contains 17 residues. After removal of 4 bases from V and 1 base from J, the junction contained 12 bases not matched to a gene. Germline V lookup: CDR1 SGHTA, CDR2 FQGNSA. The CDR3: CASSSWGSGEKSYEQYF. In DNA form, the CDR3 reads TGTGCCAGCAGCTCTTGGGGTAGCGGGGAGAAGTCCTACGAGCAGTACTTC.

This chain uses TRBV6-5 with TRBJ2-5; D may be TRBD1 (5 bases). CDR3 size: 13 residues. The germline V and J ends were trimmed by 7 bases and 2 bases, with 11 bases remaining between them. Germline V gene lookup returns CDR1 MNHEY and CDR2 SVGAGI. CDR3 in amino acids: CASTPPGQETQYF. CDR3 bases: TGTGCCAGCACCCCGCCAGGGCAAGAGACCCAGTACTTC.

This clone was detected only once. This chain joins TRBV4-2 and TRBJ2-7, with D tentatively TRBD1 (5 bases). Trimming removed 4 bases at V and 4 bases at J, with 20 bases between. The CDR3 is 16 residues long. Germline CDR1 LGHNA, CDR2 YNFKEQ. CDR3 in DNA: TGTGCCAGCAGCCGAAAGCCCCAGACAGAAATTTACGAGCAGTACTTC. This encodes CASSRKPQTEIYEQYF.

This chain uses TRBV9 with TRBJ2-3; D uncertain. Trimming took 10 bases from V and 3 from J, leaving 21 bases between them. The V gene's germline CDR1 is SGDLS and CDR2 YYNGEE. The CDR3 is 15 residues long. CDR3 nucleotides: TGTGCCTCTGCCGCGACCCCGGAGAGGACAGATACGCAGTATTTT. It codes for CASAATPERTDTQYF.

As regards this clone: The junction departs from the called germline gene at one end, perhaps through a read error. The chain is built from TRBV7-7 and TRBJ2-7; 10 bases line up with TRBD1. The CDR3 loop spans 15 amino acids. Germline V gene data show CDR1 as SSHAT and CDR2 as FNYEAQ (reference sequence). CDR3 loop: CASSSPGQGIHEQYF. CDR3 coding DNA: TGTGCTAGCAGCTCTCCGGGACAGGGGATTCACGAGCAGTACTTC.

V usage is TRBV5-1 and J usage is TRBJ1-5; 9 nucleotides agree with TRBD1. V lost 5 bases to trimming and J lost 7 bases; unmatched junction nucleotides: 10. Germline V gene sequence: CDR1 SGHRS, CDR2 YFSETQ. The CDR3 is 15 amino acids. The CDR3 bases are TGCGCCAGCAGTCGGACAGGGGAGCTTGGCCAGCCCCAGCATTTT. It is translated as CASSRTGELGQPQHF.

The chain's CDR3 is CASISETSGSGEQYF. The CDR3 nucleotides read TGTGCCAGCATATCCGAAACTAGCGGGAGTGGAGAGCAGTACTTC. This chain uses TRBV6-5 with TRBJ2-7; 11 bases align to TRBD2. The CDR3 consists of 15 residues. In germline, CDR1 is MNHEY, CDR2 SVGAGI. V was pared by 7 bases and J by 7 bases, with 12 bases of the junction left unmatched.

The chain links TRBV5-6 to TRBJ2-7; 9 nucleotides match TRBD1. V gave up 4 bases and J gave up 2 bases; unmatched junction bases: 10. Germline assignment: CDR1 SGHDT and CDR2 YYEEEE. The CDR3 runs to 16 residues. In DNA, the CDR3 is TGTGCCAGCAGCGTCGACAGGGGGACCAAGACCTACGAGCAGTACTTC. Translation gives CASSVDRGTKTYEQYF.

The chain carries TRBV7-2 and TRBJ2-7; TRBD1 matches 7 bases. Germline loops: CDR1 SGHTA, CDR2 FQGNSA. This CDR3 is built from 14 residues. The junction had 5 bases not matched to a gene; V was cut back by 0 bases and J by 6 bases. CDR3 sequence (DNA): TGTGCCAGCAGCTTAGCTTACAGGGGTACCGAGCAGTACTTC. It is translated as CASSLAYRGTEQYF.

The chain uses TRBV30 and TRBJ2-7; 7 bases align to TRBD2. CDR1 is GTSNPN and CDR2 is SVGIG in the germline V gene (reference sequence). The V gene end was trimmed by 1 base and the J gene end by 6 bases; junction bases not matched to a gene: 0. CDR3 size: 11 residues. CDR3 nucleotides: TGTGCCTGGAGTGCTAGCGGCGAGCAGTACTTC. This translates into CAWSASGEQYF.

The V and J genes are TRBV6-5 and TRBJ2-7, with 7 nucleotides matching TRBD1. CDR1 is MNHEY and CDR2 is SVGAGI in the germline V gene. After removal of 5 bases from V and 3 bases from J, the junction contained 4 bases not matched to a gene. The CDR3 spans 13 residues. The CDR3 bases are TGTGCCAGCAGTAAACAGGGGATCTACGAGCAGTACTTC. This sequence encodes CASSKQGIYEQYF.

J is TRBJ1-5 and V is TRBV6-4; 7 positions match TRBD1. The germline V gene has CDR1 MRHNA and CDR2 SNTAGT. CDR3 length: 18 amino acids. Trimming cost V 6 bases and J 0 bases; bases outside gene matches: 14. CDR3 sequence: CASRDPRDSSDSNQPQHF. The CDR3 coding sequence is TGTGCCAGCAGGGACCCCCGGGACAGCTCGGATAGCAATCAGCCCCAGCATTTT.

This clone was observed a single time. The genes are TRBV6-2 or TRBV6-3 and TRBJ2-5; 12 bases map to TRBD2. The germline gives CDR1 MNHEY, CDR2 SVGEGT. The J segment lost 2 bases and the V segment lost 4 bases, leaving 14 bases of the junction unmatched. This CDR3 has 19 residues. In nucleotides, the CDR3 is TGTGCCAGCAGTTCTCTCGGGTGGCTAGCGGGAGGGTTACAAGAGACCCAGTACTTC. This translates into CASSSLGWLAGGLQETQYF.

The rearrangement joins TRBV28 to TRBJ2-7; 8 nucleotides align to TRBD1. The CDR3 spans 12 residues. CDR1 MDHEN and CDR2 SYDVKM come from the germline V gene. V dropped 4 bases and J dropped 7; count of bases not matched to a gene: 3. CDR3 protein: CASSSGTGEQYF. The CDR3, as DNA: TGTGCCAGCAGTTCCGGGACAGGAGAGCAGTACTTC.

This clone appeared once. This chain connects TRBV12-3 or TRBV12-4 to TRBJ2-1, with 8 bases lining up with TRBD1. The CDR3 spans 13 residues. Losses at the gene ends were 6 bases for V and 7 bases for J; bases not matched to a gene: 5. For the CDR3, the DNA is TGTGCCAGCAGATCGACAGGGGTTAATGAGCAGTTCTTC. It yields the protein CASRSTGVNEQFF.

The chain's CDR3 is CAWSSGTGHTIYF. DNA of the CDR3: TGTGCCTGGAGTTCCGGGACAGGTCACACCATATATTTT. The chain has TRBV30 and TRBJ1-3, with TRBD1 matching over 8 bases. The CDR3 is 13 amino acids. Germline CDR1 reads GTSNPN; CDR2 reads SVGIG (reference sequence). V was pared by 2 bases and J by 8 bases, with 5 bases of the junction left unmatched. Combining the CDR3 with reference TRBV30 and TRBJ1-3 gives the whole variable domain SQTIHQWPATLVQPVGSPLSLECTVEGTSNPNLYWYRQAAGRGLQLLFYSVGIGQISSEVPQNLSASRPQDRQFILSSKKLLLSDSGFYLCAWSSGTGHTIYFGEGSWLTVV.

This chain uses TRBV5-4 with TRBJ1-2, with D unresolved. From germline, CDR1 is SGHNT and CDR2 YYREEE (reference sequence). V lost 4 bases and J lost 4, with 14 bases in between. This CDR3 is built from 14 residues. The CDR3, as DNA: TGTGCCAGCAGCCGAGCCGGTGAGGGCTATGGCTACACCTTC. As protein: CASSRAGEGYGYTF.

The CDR3 loop reads CASSSRTGQETQYF. The DNA for the CDR3 is TGTGCCAGCAGCTCTCGGACAGGGCAAGAGACCCAGTACTTC. The rearrangement joins TRBV9 to TRBJ2-5; 8 nucleotides agree with TRBD1. The CDR3 covers 14 residues. Looked up from germline, CDR1 is SGDLS and CDR2 is YYNGEE. V lost 4 bases to trimming and J lost 2 bases; unmatched junction nucleotides: 4.